This is a list of T cell receptor beta chains from one sample in a study of CD8 T cells in ankylosing spondylitis. TCRdb processed the 5' RACE reads anew with MiXCR; each CDR3 protein has one entry. The sample has approximately 350,000 distinct CDR3 sequences; about 15% are singletons. The sequencing input was blood, either unsorted or a sorted T cell fraction (not recorded which). All receptors come from a male donor with ankylosing spondylitis or in good health (not recorded which). Each CDR3 is given with its conserved first and last residue. Each record gives: clone size, D gene, V gene, J gene, CDR3 protein, CDR3 DNA. A D gene is named only where the DNA matches it firmly. The size of a clone is reported for some rows only, either as once, few or many, or as a class for expanded clones.

clone size: few; D gene: TRBD1; V gene: TRBV4-1; J gene: TRBJ1-5; CDR3 protein: CASSQVSLGQANQPQHF; CDR3 DNA: TGCGCCAGCAGCCAAGTTAGCCTCGGACAGGCCAATCAGCCCCAGCATTTT
clone size: few; D gene: -; V gene: TRBV7-9; J gene: TRBJ2-5; CDR3 protein: CASSPSAATQYF; CDR3 DNA: TGTGCCAGCAGCCCCTCAGCAGCGACCCAGTACTTC
clone size: -; D gene: TRBD1; V gene: TRBV7-7; J gene: TRBJ2-5; CDR3 protein: CASSLGTGKTQYF; CDR3 DNA: TGTGCCAGCAGCTTAGGGACAGGGAAGACCCAGTACTTC
clone size: few; D gene: -; V gene: TRBV20-1; J gene: TRBJ2-1; CDR3 protein: CSARGGEGGGYSYNEQFF; CDR3 DNA: TGCAGTGCTAGAGGTGGGGAGGGGGGCGGATACTCCTACAATGAGCAGTTCTTC
clone size: -; D gene: -; V gene: TRBV20-1; J gene: TRBJ2-5; CDR3 protein: CSARGTSETQYF; CDR3 DNA: TGCAGTGCTAGAGGTACAAGTGAGACCCAGTACTTC
clone size: -; D gene: -; V gene: TRBV20-1; J gene: TRBJ1-1; CDR3 protein: CSADRGGNTEAFF; CDR3 DNA: TGCAGTGCCGACCGTGGGGGAAACACTGAAGCTTTCTTT
clone size: few; D gene: TRBD2; V gene: TRBV20-1; J gene: TRBJ2-1; CDR3 protein: CSASGTSAYNEQFF; CDR3 DNA: TGCAGTGCTAGCGGGACTAGCGCTTACAATGAGCAGTTCTTC
clone size: few; D gene: -; V gene: TRBV29-1; J gene: TRBJ1-5; CDR3 protein: CSVAFPGPNQPQHF; CDR3 DNA: TGCAGCGTGGCTTTTCCGGGGCCCAATCAGCCCCAGCATTTT
clone size: few; D gene: -; V gene: TRBV5-1; J gene: TRBJ1-2; CDR3 protein: CASSGDTRRGYGYTF; CDR3 DNA: TGCGCCAGCAGCGGTGACACCCGGAGAGGGTATGGCTACACCTTC
clone size: few; D gene: TRBD1; V gene: TRBV2; J gene: TRBJ2-3; CDR3 protein: CASRKTGVDTQYF; CDR3 DNA: TGTGCCAGCAGAAAAACAGGGGTCGATACGCAGTATTTT
clone size: -; D gene: TRBD2; V gene: TRBV4-2; J gene: TRBJ2-1; CDR3 protein: CASSKAGGAYNEQFF; CDR3 DNA: TGTGCCAGCAGTAAAGCGGGGGGCGCCTACAATGAGCAGTTCTTC
clone size: few; D gene: -; V gene: TRBV12-3/TRBV12-4; J gene: TRBJ2-1; CDR3 protein: CASILRGISYNEQFF; CDR3 DNA: TGTGCCAGCATCCTGAGGGGGATATCCTACAATGAGCAGTTCTTC
clone size: few; D gene: -; V gene: TRBV25-1; J gene: TRBJ2-5; CDR3 protein: CASSLSGQGTQYF; CDR3 DNA: TGTGCCAGCAGTTTATCGGGGCAAGGGACCCAGTACTTC
clone size: -; D gene: TRBD2; V gene: TRBV5-1; J gene: TRBJ2-1; CDR3 protein: CASSHPTSGGRDYNEQFF; CDR3 DNA: TGCGCCAGCAGCCACCCGACTAGCGGGGGACGCGACTACAATGAGCAGTTCTTC
clone size: few; D gene: -; V gene: TRBV12-3/TRBV12-4; J gene: TRBJ2-2; CDR3 protein: CASRGGGELFF; CDR3 DNA: TGTGCCAGCAGAGGCGGCGGGGAGCTGTTTTTT
clone size: few; D gene: -; V gene: TRBV20-1; J gene: TRBJ2-2; CDR3 protein: CSARRTGSNTGELFF; CDR3 DNA: TGCAGTGCTAGGAGGACTGGATCGAACACCGGGGAGCTGTTTTTT
clone size: few; D gene: TRBD2; V gene: TRBV4-2; J gene: TRBJ2-5; CDR3 protein: CASSQVAGEGETQYF; CDR3 DNA: TGTGCCAGCAGCCAAGTAGCGGGGGAGGGAGAGACCCAGTACTTC
clone size: few; D gene: TRBD2; V gene: TRBV10-2; J gene: TRBJ2-1; CDR3 protein: CASSRLAGDNEQFF; CDR3 DNA: TGCGCCAGCAGCCGACTAGCGGGGGACAATGAGCAGTTCTTC
clone size: few; D gene: -; V gene: TRBV15; J gene: TRBJ2-2; CDR3 protein: CATRQGENTGELFF; CDR3 DNA: TGTGCCACCAGACAGGGAGAGAACACCGGGGAGCTGTTTTTT
clone size: -; D gene: TRBD2; V gene: TRBV5-1; J gene: TRBJ2-1; CDR3 protein: CASSLAYLAGFYNEQFF; CDR3 DNA: TGCGCCAGCAGCTTGGCCTACTTAGCGGGGTTTTACAATGAGCAGTTCTTC
clone size: few; D gene: -; V gene: TRBV11-2; J gene: TRBJ2-7; CDR3 protein: CASSDPPRGKGGYEQYF; CDR3 DNA: TGTGCCAGCAGCGACCCTCCCCGGGGGAAAGGGGGCTACGAGCAGTACTTC
clone size: -; D gene: -; V gene: TRBV19; J gene: TRBJ1-2; CDR3 protein: CASSLEPRASNYGYTF; CDR3 DNA: TGTGCCAGTAGTCTCGAGCCCAGAGCCTCTAACTATGGCTACACCTTC
clone size: -; D gene: -; V gene: TRBV12-5; J gene: TRBJ1-1; CDR3 protein: CASGLVVQRMNTEAFF; CDR3 DNA: TGTGCTAGTGGTTTGGTAGTACAGAGGATGAACACTGAAGCTTTCTTT
clone size: -; D gene: -; V gene: TRBV3-1; J gene: TRBJ2-3; CDR3 protein: CASSQDWAATDTQYF; CDR3 DNA: TGTGCCAGCAGCCAAGATTGGGCAGCCACAGATACGCAGTATTTT
clone size: -; D gene: -; V gene: TRBV6-1; J gene: TRBJ1-5; CDR3 protein: CASSAQSQGQPQHF; CDR3 DNA: TGTGCCAGCAGTGCCCAATCACAGGGTCAGCCCCAGCATTTT
clone size: -; D gene: -; V gene: TRBV18; J gene: TRBJ1-1; CDR3 protein: CASSPWAGITEAFF; CDR3 DNA: TGTGCCAGCTCGCCCTGGGCAGGGATCACTGAAGCTTTCTTT
clone size: few; D gene: TRBD1; V gene: TRBV5-1; J gene: TRBJ1-6; CDR3 protein: CASSLEGTGYNSPLHF; CDR3 DNA: TGCGCCAGCAGCTTGGAGGGGACAGGGTATAATTCACCCCTCCACTTT
clone size: few; D gene: TRBD1; V gene: TRBV29-1; J gene: TRBJ2-1; CDR3 protein: CSVDRAYNEQFF; CDR3 DNA: TGCAGCGTGGACAGGGCCTACAATGAGCAGTTCTTC
clone size: many; D gene: TRBD2; V gene: TRBV29-1; J gene: TRBJ2-3; CDR3 protein: CSVEGSPGLAGDFTGTDTQYF; CDR3 DNA: TGCAGCGTTGAGGGGTCCCCTGGACTAGCGGGAGATTTTACGGGCACAGATACGCAGTATTTT
clone size: many; D gene: TRBD2; V gene: TRBV12-3/TRBV12-4; J gene: TRBJ2-1; CDR3 protein: CASSSRTSGRNEQFF; CDR3 DNA: TGTGCCAGCAGTTCACGGACTAGCGGGAGGAATGAGCAGTTCTTC
clone size: few; D gene: -; V gene: TRBV4-1; J gene: TRBJ1-6; CDR3 protein: CASSAAGLNSPLHF; CDR3 DNA: TGCGCCAGCAGCGCCGCAGGTTTGAATTCACCCCTCCACTTT
clone size: few; D gene: TRBD2; V gene: TRBV29-1; J gene: TRBJ2-1; CDR3 protein: CSVEDRAREGRNEQFF; CDR3 DNA: TGCAGCGTTGAAGATCGGGCGCGGGAGGGCCGCAATGAGCAGTTCTTC
clone size: -; D gene: TRBD1; V gene: TRBV12-3/TRBV12-4; J gene: TRBJ1-2; CDR3 protein: CASSPGTAYYGYTF; CDR3 DNA: TGTGCCAGCAGTCCCGGGACAGCCTACTATGGCTACACCTTC
clone size: few; D gene: TRBD2; V gene: TRBV5-1; J gene: TRBJ2-1; CDR3 protein: CASSLTTSGSLVNEQFF; CDR3 DNA: TGCGCCAGCAGCTTGACCACTAGCGGGAGTCTGGTGAATGAGCAGTTCTTC
clone size: many; D gene: TRBD2; V gene: TRBV5-6; J gene: TRBJ2-1; CDR3 protein: CASSSPKDSGSQNEQFF; CDR3 DNA: TGTGCCAGCAGCTCTCCGAAGGATAGCGGGAGTCAAAATGAGCAGTTCTTC
clone size: -; D gene: -; V gene: TRBV3-1; J gene: TRBJ2-7; CDR3 protein: CASSHSDRSSYEQYF; CDR3 DNA: TGTGCCAGCAGCCATTCCGACAGGAGCTCCTACGAGCAGTACTTC
clone size: few; D gene: TRBD1; V gene: TRBV5-6; J gene: TRBJ2-3; CDR3 protein: CASSPSPTGGQDTQYF; CDR3 DNA: TGTGCCAGCAGCCCTTCCCCGACAGGGGGCCAAGATACGCAGTATTTT
clone size: -; D gene: -; V gene: TRBV29-1; J gene: TRBJ2-1; CDR3 protein: CSAGTLSSYNEQFF; CDR3 DNA: TGCAGCGCAGGGACGTTGAGCTCCTACAATGAGCAGTTCTTC
clone size: many; D gene: TRBD1; V gene: TRBV12-3/TRBV12-4; J gene: TRBJ2-1; CDR3 protein: CASSSGTGSHNEQFF; CDR3 DNA: TGTGCCAGCAGTTCCGGGACAGGGTCCCACAATGAGCAGTTCTTC
clone size: few; D gene: -; V gene: TRBV7-9; J gene: TRBJ2-1; CDR3 protein: CASSLYAVIGEQFF; CDR3 DNA: TGTGCCAGCAGCTTATACGCGGTAATTGGTGAGCAGTTCTTC
clone size: -; D gene: -; V gene: TRBV29-1; J gene: TRBJ1-1; CDR3 protein: CSGEGLVGTEAFF; CDR3 DNA: TGCAGCGGTGAAGGATTAGTAGGGACTGAAGCTTTCTTT
clone size: -; D gene: TRBD1; V gene: TRBV6-1; J gene: TRBJ1-1; CDR3 protein: CASSEGGQGPEAFF; CDR3 DNA: TGTGCCAGCAGTGAGGGAGGACAGGGGCCTGAAGCTTTCTTT
clone size: -; D gene: TRBD2; V gene: TRBV7-2; J gene: TRBJ2-7; CDR3 protein: CASSSVAGGVYEQYF; CDR3 DNA: TGTGCCAGCAGCTCCGTCGCGGGGGGTGTCTACGAGCAGTACTTC
clone size: -; D gene: TRBD2; V gene: TRBV29-1; J gene: TRBJ2-3; CDR3 protein: CSVTGLAGGTDTQYF; CDR3 DNA: TGCAGCGTTACAGGACTAGCGGGGGGCACAGATACGCAGTATTTT